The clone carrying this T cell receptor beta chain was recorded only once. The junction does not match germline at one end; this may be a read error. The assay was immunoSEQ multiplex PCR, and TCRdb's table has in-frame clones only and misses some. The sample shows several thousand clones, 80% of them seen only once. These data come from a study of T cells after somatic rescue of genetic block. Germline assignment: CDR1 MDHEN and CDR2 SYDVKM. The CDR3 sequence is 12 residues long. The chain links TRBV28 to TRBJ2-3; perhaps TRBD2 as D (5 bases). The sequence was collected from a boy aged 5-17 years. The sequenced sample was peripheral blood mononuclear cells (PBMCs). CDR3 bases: TGTGCCAGCAGTTCCTCCTGGACTGAACCTAGTTTT. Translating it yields CASSSSWTEPSF.